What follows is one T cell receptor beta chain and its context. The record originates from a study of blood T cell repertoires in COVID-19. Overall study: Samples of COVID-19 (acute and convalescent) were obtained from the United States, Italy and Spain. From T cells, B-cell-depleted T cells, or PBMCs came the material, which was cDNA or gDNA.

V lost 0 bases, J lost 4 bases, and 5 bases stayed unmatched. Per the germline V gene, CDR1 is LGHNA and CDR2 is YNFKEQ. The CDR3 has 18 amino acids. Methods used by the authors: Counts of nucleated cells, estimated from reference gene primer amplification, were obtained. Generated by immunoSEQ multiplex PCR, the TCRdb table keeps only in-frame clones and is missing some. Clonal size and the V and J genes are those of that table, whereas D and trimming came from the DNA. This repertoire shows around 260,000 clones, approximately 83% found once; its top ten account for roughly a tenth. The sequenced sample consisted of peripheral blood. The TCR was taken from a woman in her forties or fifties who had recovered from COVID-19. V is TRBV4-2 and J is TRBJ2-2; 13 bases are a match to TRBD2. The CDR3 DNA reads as TGTGCCAGCAGCCAAGACCCGGGACTAGCGGGGCTCACCGGGGAGCTGTTTTTT. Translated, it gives CASSQDPGLAGLTGELFF.